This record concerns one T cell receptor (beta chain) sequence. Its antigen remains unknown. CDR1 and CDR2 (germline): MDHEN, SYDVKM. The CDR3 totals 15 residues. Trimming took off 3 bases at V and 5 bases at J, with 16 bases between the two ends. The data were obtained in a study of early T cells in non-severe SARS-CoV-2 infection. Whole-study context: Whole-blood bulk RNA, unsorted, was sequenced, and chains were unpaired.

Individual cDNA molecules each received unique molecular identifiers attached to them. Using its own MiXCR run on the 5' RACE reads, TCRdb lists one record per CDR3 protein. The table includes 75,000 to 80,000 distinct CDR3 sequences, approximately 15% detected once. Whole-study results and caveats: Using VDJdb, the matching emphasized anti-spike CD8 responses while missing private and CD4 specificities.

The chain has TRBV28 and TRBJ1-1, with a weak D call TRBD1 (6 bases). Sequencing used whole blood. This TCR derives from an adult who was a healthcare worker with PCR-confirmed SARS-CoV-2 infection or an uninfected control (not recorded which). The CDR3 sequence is CASSFKRGARTEAFF. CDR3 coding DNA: TGTGCCAGCAGTTTTAAGAGGGGGGCGCGGACTGAAGCTTTCTTT.